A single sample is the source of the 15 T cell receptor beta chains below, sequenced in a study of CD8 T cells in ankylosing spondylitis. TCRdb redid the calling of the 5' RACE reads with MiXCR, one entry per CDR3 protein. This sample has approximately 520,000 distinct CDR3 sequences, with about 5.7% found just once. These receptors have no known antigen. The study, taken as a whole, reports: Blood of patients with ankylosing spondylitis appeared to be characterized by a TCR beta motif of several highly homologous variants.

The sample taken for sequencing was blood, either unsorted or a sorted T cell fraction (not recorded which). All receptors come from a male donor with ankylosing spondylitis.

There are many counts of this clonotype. The CDR3 here is CASSPLRVGTEAFF. The CDR3 coding sequence is TGTGCCAGCAGTCCCCTTCGGGTAGGGACTGAAGCTTTCTTT. The J gene is TRBJ1-1, the V gene TRBV12-3 or TRBV12-4; the D is unclear. V was trimmed by 5 bases and J by 5 bases, leaving 15 bases between them. CDR3 length equals 14 residues.

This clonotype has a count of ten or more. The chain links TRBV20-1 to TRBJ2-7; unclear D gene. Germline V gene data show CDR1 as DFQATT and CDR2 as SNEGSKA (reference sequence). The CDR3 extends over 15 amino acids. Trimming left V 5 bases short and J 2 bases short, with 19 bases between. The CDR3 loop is CSAPDVEWKTYEQYF. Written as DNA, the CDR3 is TGCAGTGCTCCTGATGTAGAGTGGAAAACCTACGAGCAGTACTTC.

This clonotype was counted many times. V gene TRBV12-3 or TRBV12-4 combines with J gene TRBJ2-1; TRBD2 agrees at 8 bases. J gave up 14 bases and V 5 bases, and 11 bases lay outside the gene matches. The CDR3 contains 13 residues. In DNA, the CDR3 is TGTGCCAGCAGTCCATCCTTCGGGGGGGGAAAGTTCTTC. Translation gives CASSPSFGGGKFF.

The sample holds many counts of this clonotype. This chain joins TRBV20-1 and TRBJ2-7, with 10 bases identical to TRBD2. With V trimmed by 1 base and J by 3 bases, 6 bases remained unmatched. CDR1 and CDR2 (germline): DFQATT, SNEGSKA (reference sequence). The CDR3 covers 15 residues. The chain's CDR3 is CSARVSSGSVYEQYF. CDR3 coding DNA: TGCAGTGCTAGAGTATCTAGCGGGAGCGTCTACGAGCAGTACTTC.

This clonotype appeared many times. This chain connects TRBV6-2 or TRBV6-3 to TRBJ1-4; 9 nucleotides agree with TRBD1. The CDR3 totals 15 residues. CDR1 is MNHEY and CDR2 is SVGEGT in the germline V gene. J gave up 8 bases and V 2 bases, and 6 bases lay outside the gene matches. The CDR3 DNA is TGTGCCAGCAGTTACGCCGGGACAGGGATCGAAAAACTGTTTTTT. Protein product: CASSYAGTGIEKLFF.

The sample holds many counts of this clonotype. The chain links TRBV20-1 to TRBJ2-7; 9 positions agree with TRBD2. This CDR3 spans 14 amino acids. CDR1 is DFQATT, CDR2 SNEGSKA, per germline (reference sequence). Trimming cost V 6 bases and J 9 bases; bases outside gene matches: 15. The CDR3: CSAKIAGVKLGQYF. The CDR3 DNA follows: TGCAGTGCAAAAATAGCGGGAGTAAAGTTAGGGCAGTACTTC.

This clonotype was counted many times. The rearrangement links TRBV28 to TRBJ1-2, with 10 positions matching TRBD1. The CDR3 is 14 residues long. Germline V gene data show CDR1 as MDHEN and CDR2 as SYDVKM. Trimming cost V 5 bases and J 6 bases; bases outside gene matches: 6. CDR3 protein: CASSLGTGVDGYTF. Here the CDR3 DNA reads TGTGCCAGCAGTCTCGGGACAGGGGTTGATGGCTACACCTTC.

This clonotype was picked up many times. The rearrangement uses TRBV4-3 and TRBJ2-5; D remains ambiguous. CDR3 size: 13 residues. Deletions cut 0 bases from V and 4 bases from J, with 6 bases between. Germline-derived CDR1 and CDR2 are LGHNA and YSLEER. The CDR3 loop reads CASSQDYSETQYF. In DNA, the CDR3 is TGCGCCAGCAGCCAAGATTACTCAGAGACCCAGTACTTC.

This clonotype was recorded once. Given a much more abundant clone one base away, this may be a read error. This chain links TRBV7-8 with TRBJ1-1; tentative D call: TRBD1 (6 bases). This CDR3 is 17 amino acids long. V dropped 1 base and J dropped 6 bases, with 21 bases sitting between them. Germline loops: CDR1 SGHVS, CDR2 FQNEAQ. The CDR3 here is CASSLGWGGFGDPEAFF. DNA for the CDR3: TGTGCCAGCAGCTTAGGCTGGGGGGGCTTCGGGGACCCTGAAGCTTTCTTT.

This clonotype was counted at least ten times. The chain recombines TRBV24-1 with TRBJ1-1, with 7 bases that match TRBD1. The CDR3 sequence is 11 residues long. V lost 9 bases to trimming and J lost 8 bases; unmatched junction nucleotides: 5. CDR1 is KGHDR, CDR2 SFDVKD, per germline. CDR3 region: CATPGTEEAFF. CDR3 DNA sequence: TGTGCCACCCCCGGGACAGAAGAAGCTTTCTTT.

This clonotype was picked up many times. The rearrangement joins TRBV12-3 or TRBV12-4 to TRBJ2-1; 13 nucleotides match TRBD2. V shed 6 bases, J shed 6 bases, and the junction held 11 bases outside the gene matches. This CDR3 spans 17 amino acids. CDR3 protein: CASSPLTSGGNRNEQFF. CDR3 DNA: TGTGCCAGCAGCCCCCTGACTAGCGGGGGGAATCGCAATGAGCAGTTCTTC.

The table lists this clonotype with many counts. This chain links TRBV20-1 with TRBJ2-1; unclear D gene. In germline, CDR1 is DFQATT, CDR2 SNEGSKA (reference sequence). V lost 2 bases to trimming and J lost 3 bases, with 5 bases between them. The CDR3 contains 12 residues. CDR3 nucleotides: TGCAGTGCTAGAACGGACTACAATGAGCAGTTCTTC. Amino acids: CSARTDYNEQFF.

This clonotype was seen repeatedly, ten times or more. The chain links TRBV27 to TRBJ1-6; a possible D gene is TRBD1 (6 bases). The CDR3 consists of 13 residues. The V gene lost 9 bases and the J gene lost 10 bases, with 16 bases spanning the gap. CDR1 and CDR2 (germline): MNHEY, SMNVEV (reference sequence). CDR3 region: CASSPRGGSPLHF. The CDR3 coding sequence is TGTGCCAGTTCACCCAGGGGAGGCTCACCCCTCCACTTT.

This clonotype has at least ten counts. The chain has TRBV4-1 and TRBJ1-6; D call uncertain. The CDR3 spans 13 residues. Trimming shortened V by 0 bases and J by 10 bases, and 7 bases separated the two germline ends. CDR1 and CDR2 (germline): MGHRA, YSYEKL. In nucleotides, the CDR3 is TGCGCCAGCAGCCAAGAGGTTGAATCACCCCTCCACTTT. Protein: CASSQEVESPLHF.

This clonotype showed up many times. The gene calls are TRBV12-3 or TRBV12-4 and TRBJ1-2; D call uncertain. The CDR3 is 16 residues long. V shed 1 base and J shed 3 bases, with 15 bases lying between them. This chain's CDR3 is CASSLEIRITDYGYTF. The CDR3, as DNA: TGTGCCAGCAGTTTAGAGATACGGATTACCGACTATGGCTACACCTTC.